This T cell receptor (beta chain) came from a study of shared clonotypes between healthy human individuals. Study conclusions and caveats: As a rule, naive subsets had a larger estimated richness than memory subsets.

A note on this clone: Its antigen is still unknown.

TCRdb's table, derived via immunoSEQ multiplex PCR, lists solely in-frame clones and lacks some. Found here are fewer than 2.5 million clones, approximately 93% of them singletons; the top ten hold about 0.38%. Sequenced input: naive CD4+ T cells from PBMCs. The subset is: CD45RA+ positively selected. The source of this sequence is a man between 18 and 29 years old in good health. Some clones in this sample may be carry-over from other donors' samples.

The CDR3 DNA reads TGTGCCAGCAGTCCTACTAGCGCGTCCTACGAGCAGTACTTC. Its translation: CASSPTSASYEQYF. The J gene is TRBJ2-7, the V gene TRBV6-6; 7 nucleotides line up with TRBD2. The CDR3 is made up of 14 amino acids. The ends lost 5 bases at V and 1 base at J; junction bases unmatched: 5. Per germline, CDR1 MNHNY and CDR2 SVGAGI (reference sequence).